This is a list of T cell receptor beta chains from one sample in a study of T cell responses to AZD1222 COVID-19 vaccine. Here immunoSEQ multiplex PCR was the method, and the copy in TCRdb shows in-frame clones only, minus some. The repertoire holds 90,000 to 110,000 clones, with about 80% as singletons. The sample in question was peripheral blood, obtained on day 0 of AZD1222 vaccination. Receptor source: an adult in good health. Both conserved end residues are trimmed from each CDR3. The D gene is left open where the match is weak.

D: TRBD1
J: TRBJ1-2
V: TRBV25-1
CDR3: ASSQGQSYGYT

D: TRBD1
J: TRBJ1-4
V: TRBV27
CDR3: ASSLGPGTVDVKLF

D: .
J: TRBJ1-3
V: TRBV10-3
CDR3: AISEAGSGNTIY

D: TRBD1
J: TRBJ1-2
V: TRBV7-6
CDR3: ASSSSLWVGVYRGQSNYGYT

D: .
J: TRBJ2-1
V: TRBV7-9
CDR3: ASNSRGNEQF

D: TRBD2
J: TRBJ2-5
V: TRBV30
CDR3: AWTSGGPLYQETQY

D: TRBD1
J: TRBJ1-2
V: TRBV6-4
CDR3: ASSDSPGQGQLYGYT

D: .
J: TRBJ1-4
V: TRBV28
CDR3: ASSLTQATNEKLF

D: .
J: TRBJ2-5
V: TRBV29-1
CDR3: SVQVGPQETQY

D: .
J: TRBJ2-7
V: TRBV2
CDR3: ASSEARAKTYEQY

D: .
J: TRBJ1-5
V: TRBV19
CDR3: ASSIVTGNQPQH

D: .
J: TRBJ1-5
V: TRBV7-2
CDR3: ASSLGGWSNQPQH

D: .
J: TRBJ1-1
V: TRBV4-3
CDR3: ASSQDRAENTEAF

D: .
J: TRBJ2-5
V: TRBV7-3
CDR3: ASSLRPEPEETQY

D: TRBD2
J: TRBJ2-1
V: TRBV7-9
CDR3: ASSLDSGGFPSYNEQF

D: .
J: TRBJ1-1
V: TRBV6-5
CDR3: ASSYSGVGGATEAF

D: .
J: TRBJ2-1
V: TRBV5-5
CDR3: ASSSDLSARYNEQF

D: TRBD1
J: TRBJ1-4
V: TRBV25-1
CDR3: ASRITGTGVEKLF

D: TRBD1
J: TRBJ2-7
V: TRBV7-2
CDR3: ASSLWRQGVYEQY

D: TRBD1
J: TRBJ2-2
V: TRBV9
CDR3: ASSPTGQGAAGELF

D: .
J: TRBJ2-3
V: TRBV19
CDR3: ASSIGGQGTDTQY

D: .
J: TRBJ2-1
V: TRBV5-4
CDR3: ASSLVQGSDEQF

D: TRBD1
J: TRBJ2-5
V: TRBV29-1
CDR3: SVDGQGVTETQY

D: .
J: TRBJ1-1
V: TRBV18
CDR3: ASSTQGNTEAF

D: .
J: TRBJ1-2
V: TRBV18
CDR3: ASSPSLGVEGYT